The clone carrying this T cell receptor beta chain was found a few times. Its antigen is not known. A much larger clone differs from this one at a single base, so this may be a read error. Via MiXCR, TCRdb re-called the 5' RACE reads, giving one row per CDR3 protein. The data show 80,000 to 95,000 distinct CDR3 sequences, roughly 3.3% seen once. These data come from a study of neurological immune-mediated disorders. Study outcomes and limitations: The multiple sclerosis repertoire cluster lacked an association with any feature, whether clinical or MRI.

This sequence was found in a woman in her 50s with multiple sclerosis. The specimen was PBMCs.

CDR3: CASSPDTSTTGGWGYTF. DNA for the CDR3: TGTGCCAGCTCACCAGACACATCCACCACAGGGGGGTGGGGCTACACCTTC. The V call is TRBV18, the J call TRBJ1-2; 8 nucleotides align to TRBD1. J gave up 8 bases and V 2 bases, and 16 bases lay outside the gene matches. The CDR3 loop spans 17 amino acids. Germline assignment: CDR1 KGHSH and CDR2 LQKENI.